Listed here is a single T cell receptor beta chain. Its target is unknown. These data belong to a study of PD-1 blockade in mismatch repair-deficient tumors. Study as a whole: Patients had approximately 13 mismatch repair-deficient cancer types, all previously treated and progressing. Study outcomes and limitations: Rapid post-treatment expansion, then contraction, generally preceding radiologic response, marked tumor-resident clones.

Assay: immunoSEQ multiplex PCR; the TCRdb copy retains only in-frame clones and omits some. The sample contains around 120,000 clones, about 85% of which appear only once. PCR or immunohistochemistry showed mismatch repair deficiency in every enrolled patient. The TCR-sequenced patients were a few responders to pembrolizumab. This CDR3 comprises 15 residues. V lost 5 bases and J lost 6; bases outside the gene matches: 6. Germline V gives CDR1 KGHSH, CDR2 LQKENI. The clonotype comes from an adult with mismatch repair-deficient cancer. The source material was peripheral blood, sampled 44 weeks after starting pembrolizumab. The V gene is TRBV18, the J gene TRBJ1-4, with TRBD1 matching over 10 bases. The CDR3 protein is CASSYDRGLDEKLFF. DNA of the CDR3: TGTGCCAGCTCATACGACAGGGGGCTAGATGAAAAACTGTTTTTT.